Presented here are 27 T cell receptor beta chains from one specimen sequenced in a study of molecular identifiers for immune sequencing clone quantification listed by TCRdb under 2018. The method was PCR. Sequenced using a NextSeq 500. Clones were called with MiXCR by TCRdb after fastp trimmed the public reads at Q25, and only in-frame beta chains were retained. Under each unique CDR3 protein, matching rows form one entry showing the most common genes and DNA. The sample profile shows about 500,000 distinct CDR3 sequences; roughly 24% of them were found once. Under 0.8% of the sample is taken by the ten largest. Sample: naive CD8+ T cells from blood, with Jurkat cell RNA spiked in. In light of the paper, this sample's cell subset or site label describes: FACS-sorted CD8+CD4-CCR7+CD45RA+ naive T cells. These receptors were taken from a human donor in good health. Some libraries in this study had Jurkat cell RNA spiked in.

This clonotype was counted only a few times. The CDR3 protein is CASSVAPLYEQYF. The CDR3 bases are TGTGCCAGCAGCGTCGCTCCTCTCTACGAGCAGTACTTC. The chain combines TRBV9 with TRBJ2-7; D ambiguous. CDR1 and CDR2 (germline): SGDLS, YYNGEE. Deletions cut 2 bases from V and 3 bases from J, with 9 bases between. The CDR3 sequence is 13 residues long.

Remarks on this clonotype: A much larger clone differs by one base, so this may be a read error. The chain combines TRBV9 with TRBJ2-5, with 9 bases matching TRBD1. CDR3 length: 15 amino acids. Germline loops: CDR1 SGDLS, CDR2 YYNGEE. The CDR3, as DNA: TGTGCCAGCAGCCCCCCAGACAGGGGGAAAGAGGCCCAGTACTTC. It encodes CASSPPDRGKEAQYF.

V usage is TRBV12-3 or TRBV12-4 and J usage is TRBJ2-2; D remains ambiguous. CDR3 length: 14 amino acids. Trimming cost V 6 bases and J 5 bases, with 13 bases left between them. The CDR3, as DNA: TGTGCCAGCAGCCCCGTAGTCGGGACCGGGGAGCTGTTTTTT. It translates to CASSPVVGTGELFF.

This chain joins TRBV2 and TRBJ2-5, with 11 positions matching TRBD1. The CDR3 covers 14 residues. Losses at the gene ends were 6 bases for V and 5 bases for J; bases not matched to a gene: 5. Per the germline V gene, CDR1 is SNHLY and CDR2 is FYNNEI. As DNA, the CDR3 is TGTGCCAGCAGAAAAGGGACAGGGGGTGAGACCCAGTACTTC. Amino acids: CASRKGTGGETQYF.

For this clonotype: Possible read error: a much larger clone is one base away. The chain carries TRBV19 and TRBJ2-7; the D call may be TRBD1 or TRBD2 (5 bases each). CDR1 and CDR2 from the germline V gene are LNHDA and SQIVND (reference sequence). With 10 bases removed from V and 8 bases from J, the gap between germline ends came to 18 bases. This CDR3 has 12 amino acids. CDR3 in DNA: TGTGCCACCTCCGGGACGTTGGAGAAGCAGTACTTC. Translation: CATSGTLEKQYF.

This clonotype appeared a few times. The V call is TRBV20-1, the J call TRBJ2-1, with 11 bases matching TRBD2. This CDR3 spans 15 amino acids. Germline V CDR1 and CDR2: DFQATT, SNEGSKA (reference sequence). V shed 8 bases, J shed 4 bases, and the junction held 10 bases outside the gene matches. CDR3 sequence: CSSLPGLAVYNEQFF. The CDR3 bases are TGCAGTTCGTTACCGGGACTAGCGGTGTACAATGAGCAGTTCTTC.

The chain recombines TRBV12-3 or TRBV12-4 with TRBJ1-3; D gene unclear. V was shortened by 5 bases and J by 4 bases, with 9 bases between the two germline ends. The CDR3 has 13 residues. Here the CDR3 DNA reads TGTGCCAGCAGTCCCTTGACCGGAAACACCATATATTTT. Translating gives CASSPLTGNTIYF.

This clonotype has ten or more counts. The chain recombines TRBV7-6 with TRBJ1-4; the D gene is possibly TRBD1 (6 bases). CDR3 length equals 16 residues. Deletions cut 5 bases from V and 3 bases from J, with 16 bases between. The germline CDR1 and CDR2 sequences are SGHVS and FNYEAQ. CDR3 nucleotide sequence: TGTGCCAGCAGCCCCGCACAGGGTGCATCTAATGAAAAACTGTTTTTT. This translates into CASSPAQGASNEKLFF.

The chain combines TRBV20-1 with TRBJ1-5; no reliable D call. This CDR3 has 16 amino acids. The V and J ends lost 3 bases and 1 base respectively, with 16 bases between them. From germline, CDR1 is DFQATT and CDR2 SNEGSKA (reference sequence). The CDR3 sequence is CSARDYLLSSNQPQHF. The DNA of the CDR3 is TGCAGTGCTAGGGATTATTTGCTCAGCAGCAATCAGCCCCAGCATTTT.

This clonotype was detected ten times or more. The chain combines TRBV11-2 with TRBJ2-3; TRBD1 matches 9 bases. This CDR3 spans 14 amino acids. Germline CDR1 is SGHAT and CDR2 is FQNNGV. V lost 5 bases and J lost 7; bases outside the gene matches: 7. CDR3: CASSGDRVQNTQYF. The CDR3 DNA reads as TGTGCCAGCAGCGGGGACAGGGTCCAGAATACGCAGTATTTT.

The rearrangement uses TRBV5-1 and TRBJ2-7, with a weak D call TRBD2 (6 bases). V lost 0 bases and J 3 bases, leaving 13 bases between the germline ends. The CDR3 runs 15 residues. Germline V CDR1 and CDR2: SGHRS, YFSETQ. Here the CDR3 reads CASSLGGGSNYEQYF. In nucleotides, the CDR3 is TGCGCCAGCAGCTTGGGTGGGGGGTCAAACTACGAGCAGTACTTC. The full variable domain, rest sourced from reference TRBV5-1 and TRBJ2-7, is KAGVTQTPRYLIKTRGQQVTLSCSPISGHRSVSWYQQTPGQGLQFLFEYFSETQRNKGNFPGRFSGRQFSNSRSEMNVSTLELGDSALYLCASSLGGGSNYEQYFGPGTRLTVT.

For this clonotype: One base away lies a much larger clone, so this may be a sequencing read error. The missing conserved phenylalanine or tryptophan at the end of this CDR3 makes a read error likely. V is TRBV7-2 and J is TRBJ1-2, with D unresolved. The CDR3 sequence is 15 residues long. Trimming pared 1 base from V and 4 bases from J, leaving 13 bases between. Germline CDR1 is SGHTA and CDR2 is FQGNSA. Here the CDR3 DNA reads TGTGCCAGCAGCTTAGATGGAGGGAATATCTATGGCTACACCCTC. This gives the protein CASSLDGGNIYGYTL.

Comments on this clonotype: Just one base apart from a much larger clone, this may be a read error. This sequence joins TRBV7-6 and TRBJ2-5, with D possibly matching TRBD2 (6 bases). Per germline, CDR1 SGHVS and CDR2 FNYEAQ. V lost 5 bases, J lost 3 bases, and 16 bases lay in between. The length of the CDR3 is 15 residues. The CDR3 coding sequence is TGTGCCAGCAGCGACCTGAGCGGGTCTAAAGAGACCCAGTACTTC. This translates into CASSDLSGSKETQYF.

This clonotype was seen only a few times. This sequence joins TRBV6-2 or TRBV6-3 and TRBJ1-1, with TRBD1 identical over 8 bases. This CDR3 is 15 amino acids long. Trimming cost V 5 bases and J 4 bases; bases outside gene matches: 9. CDR1 and CDR2 (germline): MNHEY, SVGEGT. The CDR3 loop is CASSQRQGRGTEAFF. The CDR3 nucleotides read TGTGCCAGCAGTCAGCGACAGGGGAGGGGCACTGAAGCTTTCTTT.

This clonotype was counted a few times. This chain connects TRBV6-2 or TRBV6-3 to TRBJ2-7, with 7 bases matching TRBD1. Germline V CDR1 and CDR2: MNHEY, SVGEGT. This CDR3 contains 13 residues. Trimming took 6 bases from V and 6 from J; bases not matched to a gene: 8. In DNA form, the CDR3 reads TGTGCCAGCAGCCCGGGACAGCCGGCCGAGCAGTACTTC. Residues: CASSPGQPAEQYF.

In its sample, this clonotype was seen a few times. The rearrangement links TRBV5-7 to TRBJ1-4; a weak D match, TRBD1 (5 bases). TRBV5-7 is an open reading frame, and its role is uncertain. V gave up 4 bases and J gave up 4 bases, with 20 bases separating them. The CDR3 is 17 residues long. The CDR3 region has the DNA TGTGCCAGCAGCCCCCACTCTTCGGGACCTGATAATGAAAAACTGTTTTTT. The encoded protein is CASSPHSSGPDNEKLFF.

This sequence joins TRBV6-1 and TRBJ1-1; tentative D call: TRBD1 (6 bases). V was shortened by 8 bases and J by 0 bases, with 19 bases between the two germline ends. The CDR3 length is 16 residues. Germline V CDR1 and CDR2: MNHNS, SASEGT. The CDR3 loop is CASLQGPLLLNTEAFF. The CDR3 DNA reads as TGTGCCAGCCTTCAGGGGCCCCTGTTATTGAACACTGAAGCTTTCTTT.

Details on this clonotype: At one of its ends the junction is not consistent with the germline gene, which may arise from a read error. The gene calls are TRBV7-2 and TRBJ2-6, with D maybe TRBD1 (5 bases). The CDR3 runs 16 residues. Germline values: CDR1 SGHTA, CDR2 FQGNSA. CDR3 bases: TGTGCCAGCCGCGCGACCCCGTACTCTGGGGCCAACGTCCTGCCTTTC. Its protein product is CASRATPYSGANVLPF.

This clonotype has at least ten counts. The chain is built from TRBV9 and TRBJ2-7; 7 bases line up with TRBD1. Per the germline V gene, CDR1 is SGDLS and CDR2 is YYNGEE. The CDR3 loop spans 15 amino acids. The V and J ends lost 4 bases and 1 base, in that order; junction bases with no gene match: 8. This chain's CDR3 is CASSPSGTASYEQYF. The CDR3 region has the DNA TGTGCCAGCAGCCCCTCAGGGACAGCTTCCTACGAGCAGTACTTC.

The V call is TRBV27, the J call TRBJ1-5; maybe TRBD1 (5 bases). The CDR3 is made up of 15 amino acids. Germline-derived CDR1 and CDR2 are MNHEY and SMNVEV (reference sequence). Trimming removed 5 bases from V and 6 bases from J, with 17 bases in between. This chain's CDR3 is CASSPDSLSIQPQHF. CDR3 nucleotide sequence: TGTGCCAGCAGTCCAGACAGTCTTTCAATTCAGCCCCAGCATTTT.

The table lists this clonotype with many counts. The chain carries TRBV4-3 and TRBJ1-1; D call uncertain. Germline V lookup: CDR1 LGHNA, CDR2 YSLEER. With 1 base removed from V and 3 bases from J, the gap between germline ends came to 9 bases. The CDR3 is made up of 14 amino acids. The CDR3 loop is CASSQARTDTEAFF. DNA of the CDR3: TGCGCCAGCAGCCAAGCGCGGACGGACACTGAAGCTTTCTTT.

With respect to this clonotype: A much larger clone sits a single nucleotide away, making a read error possible. The rearrangement uses TRBV10-1 and TRBJ2-7, with D unclear. The germline V gene encodes CDR1 WNHNN and CDR2 SYGVQD (reference sequence). This CDR3 region has 13 residues. CDR3: CARSPDGPYEQYF. DNA for the CDR3: TGCGCCCGCAGCCCGGACGGTCCCTACGAGCAGTACTTC.

This clonotype was seen just once. V usage is TRBV24-1 and J usage is TRBJ2-1; weak D call: TRBD2 (5 bases). Germline V lookup: CDR1 KGHDR, CDR2 SFDVKD. V lost 10 bases, J lost 0 bases, and 12 bases lay in between. The CDR3 totals 14 residues. The CDR3 DNA is TGTGCCACTTCCAGCGGCAGCTCCTACAATGAGCAGTTCTTC. Encoded protein: CATSSGSSYNEQFF.

A few counts support this clonotype. This chain joins TRBV11-2 and TRBJ2-1; D is undetermined. The CDR3 has 16 residues. V lost 5 bases, J lost 4 bases, and 18 bases lay in between. Germline V gene data show CDR1 as SGHAT and CDR2 as FQNNGV. Here the CDR3 reads CASSPVGAIIYNEQFF. The DNA for the CDR3 is TGTGCCAGCAGCCCCGTCGGAGCGATTATATACAATGAGCAGTTCTTC.

J is TRBJ1-1 and V is TRBV15; no firm D call. V lost 3 bases and J lost 5, with 16 bases in between. CDR3 length: 15 amino acids. From germline, CDR1 is LNHNV and CDR2 YYDKDF (reference sequence). The CDR3 DNA reads as TGTGCCACCAGCAGGACCGACGGGCGGGGAACTGAAGCTTTCTTT. Its protein is CATSRTDGRGTEAFF.

DNA of the CDR3: TGTGCCACAACGGCGGGGTACGGCACAGATACGCAGTATTTT. It codes for CATTAGYGTDTQYF. The J gene is TRBJ2-3, the V gene TRBV27; D perhaps matches TRBD2 (6 bases). The V and J ends lost 10 bases and 1 base respectively, with 15 bases between them. The V gene's germline CDR1 is MNHEY and CDR2 SMNVEV (reference sequence). CDR3 size: 14 residues.

This clonotype was recorded a few times. The V and J genes are TRBV4-1 and TRBJ2-1, with D perhaps matching TRBD2 (5 bases). The V gene lost 0 bases and the J gene lost 0 bases, with 9 bases spanning the gap. The germline gives CDR1 MGHRA, CDR2 YSYEKL. The CDR3 runs 16 residues. CDR3 region: CASSQDWRASYNEQFF. The DNA for the CDR3 is TGCGCCAGCAGCCAAGACTGGCGGGCCTCCTACAATGAGCAGTTCTTC.